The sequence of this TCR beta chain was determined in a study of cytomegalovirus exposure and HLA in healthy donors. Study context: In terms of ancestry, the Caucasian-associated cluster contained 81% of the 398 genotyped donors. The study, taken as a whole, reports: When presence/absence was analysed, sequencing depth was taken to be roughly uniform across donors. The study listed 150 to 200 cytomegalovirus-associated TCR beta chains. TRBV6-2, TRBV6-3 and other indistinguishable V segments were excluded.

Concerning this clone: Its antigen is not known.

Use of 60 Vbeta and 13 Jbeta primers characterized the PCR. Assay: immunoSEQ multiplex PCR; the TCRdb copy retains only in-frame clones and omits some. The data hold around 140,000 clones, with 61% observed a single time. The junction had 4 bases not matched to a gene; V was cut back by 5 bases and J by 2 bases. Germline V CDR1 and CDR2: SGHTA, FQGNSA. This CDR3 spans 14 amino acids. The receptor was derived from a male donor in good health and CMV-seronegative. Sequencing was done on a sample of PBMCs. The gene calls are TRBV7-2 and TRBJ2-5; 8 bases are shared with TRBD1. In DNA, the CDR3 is TGTGCCAGCAGCCCGGGGACAGGACAAGAGACCCAGTACTTC. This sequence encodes CASSPGTGQETQYF.